This entry lists 9 T cell receptor beta chains sequenced from one sample in a study of cytomegalovirus exposure and HLA in healthy donors. Here immunoSEQ multiplex PCR was the method, and the copy in TCRdb shows in-frame clones only, minus some. Here the sample spans approximately 260,000 clones, more than 75% being singletons. Sequencing used PBMCs. All receptors come from a woman aged 25 to 39 in good health and CMV-seropositive.

The rearrangement links TRBV5-4 to TRBJ1-2, with D possibly TRBD1 on 5 matching bases. Per germline, CDR1 SGHNT and CDR2 YYREEE (reference sequence). V dropped 4 bases and J dropped 4 bases, with 17 bases sitting between them. This CDR3 comprises 15 residues. Here the CDR3 DNA reads TGTGCCAGCAGCGCGGAGGGACTGGTAATCTATGGCTACACCTTC. This sequence encodes CASSAEGLVIYGYTF.

In its sample, this clone was seen once. The chain uses TRBV14 and TRBJ2-3, with 7 bases lining up with TRBD2. Unmatched junction bases numbered 5, after V lost 1 base and J lost 4 bases. This CDR3 spans 15 amino acids. The germline gives CDR1 SGHDN, CDR2 FVKESK. The CDR3 DNA follows: TGTGCCAGCAGCCAAGTGCTAGCGGTGCCAGATACGCAGTATTTT. This sequence encodes CASSQVLAVPDTQYF.

CDR3 amino acids: CASSLFGGAQETQYF. As DNA, the CDR3 is TGCGCCAGCAGCTTGTTCGGGGGAGCCCAAGAGACCCAGTACTTC. The chain recombines TRBV5-1 with TRBJ2-5, with TRBD2 as a possible D gene (6 bases). Trimming took off 1 base at V and 1 base at J, with 11 bases between the two ends. Per the germline V gene, CDR1 is SGHRS and CDR2 is YFSETQ. The CDR3 contains 15 residues.

The chain joins TRBV28 to TRBJ2-7; 9 bases line up with TRBD2. V lost 7 bases to trimming and J lost 5 bases; unmatched junction nucleotides: 6. Germline lookup yields CDR1 MDHEN and CDR2 SYDVKM. The CDR3 runs 13 residues. The CDR3 region is CASKASGMNEQYF. DNA for the CDR3: TGTGCCAGCAAAGCTAGCGGGATGAACGAGCAGTACTTC.

The chain is built from TRBV4-1 and TRBJ2-7; TRBD1 agrees at 12 bases. Germline-derived CDR1 and CDR2 are MGHRA and YSYEKL. The CDR3 is 14 amino acids. V trimming: 4 bases; J trimming: 3 bases; junction bases outside the gene matches: 1. CDR3 DNA: TGCGCCAGCAGCCGGGACAGGGGGCACTACGAGCAGTACTTC. Translated: CASSRDRGHYEQYF.

The chain employs TRBV19 and TRBJ1-1; weak D call: TRBD1 (5 bases). The CDR3 extends over 13 amino acids. V lost 5 bases, J lost 7 bases, and 14 bases lay in between. The germline V gene encodes CDR1 LNHDA and CDR2 SQIVND (reference sequence). CDR3 amino acids: CASSQGPTLEAFF. CDR3 DNA: TGTGCCAGTAGTCAGGGCCCTACCCTTGAAGCTTTCTTT.

Concerning this clone itself: A read error may produce the germline difference seen at one junction end. The rearrangement links TRBV10-3 to TRBJ2-7; no clear D gene. CDR3 size: 13 residues. Germline assignment: CDR1 ENHRY and CDR2 SYGVKD. CDR3 region: CAISETLAPVLNF. The CDR3 bases are TGTGCCATCAGTGAGACCCTGGCACCAGTGTTGAACTTC.

As DNA, the CDR3 is TGCGCCAGCAGCATCATGAGCGGGGGTGGCTACACCTTC. Its translation: CASSIMSGGGYTF. This rearrangement joins TRBV5-1 to TRBJ1-2, with a possible D match to TRBD1 (5 bases). Trimming pared 4 bases from V and 7 bases from J, leaving 14 bases between. In germline, CDR1 is SGHRS, CDR2 YFSETQ. This CDR3 contains 13 residues.

This chain links TRBV7-2 with TRBJ1-5, with D tentatively TRBD1 (6 bases). The germline V and J ends were trimmed by 5 bases and 0 bases, with 11 bases remaining between them. Germline CDR1 and CDR2: SGHTA and FQGNSA. This CDR3 is built from 15 residues. DNA for the CDR3: TGTGCCAGCAGCATAACAGGGTCTAGCAATCAGCCCCAGCATTTT. It yields the protein CASSITGSSNQPQHF.